This is a list of T cell receptor beta chains from one sample in a study of blood T cells in healthy people across ages. TCRdb passed the 5' RACE reads through MiXCR, listing each CDR3 protein once. The sample carries approximately 850,000 distinct CDR3 sequences, about 62% recorded once. The sequenced sample consisted of blood. These receptors all come from a man aged 25-45 years in good health. The CDR3 runs from the conserved cysteine through the conserved F or W. Fields, in order: clone size, D gene, V gene, J gene, CDR3 protein, CDR3 DNA. The D gene is left open where the match is weak. Rows give clone size only sometimes, using once, few, many, or a class for an expanded clone.

>.|.|TRBV6-2/TRBV6-3|TRBJ2-1
CASSYSRRGYNEQFF
TGTGCCAGCAGTTACTCGAGGAGGGGTTACAATGAGCAGTTCTTC
>once|.|TRBV2|TRBJ1-2
CASTQTWGLGYTF
TGTGCCAGCACCCAGACATGGGGGCTTGGCTACACCTTC
>few|TRBD1|TRBV7-2|TRBJ1-2
CASSQRTGGYTF
TGTGCCAGCAGCCAAAGGACAGGTGGCTACACCTTC
>.|TRBD1|TRBV2|TRBJ2-5
CASREDRRKETQYF
TGTGCCAGCAGGGAGGACAGGCGGAAAGAGACCCAGTACTTC
>.|.|TRBV6-1|TRBJ2-5
CASLTGYLETQYF
TGTGCCAGCCTAACGGGCTATTTGGAGACCCAGTACTTC
>.|.|TRBV4-1|TRBJ2-1
CASQDSYNEQFF
TGCGCCAGCCAGGACTCTTACAATGAGCAGTTCTTC
>.|.|TRBV6-2/TRBV6-3|TRBJ2-3
CASRMGGEPTDTQYF
TGTGCCAGCAGAATGGGAGGCGAACCCACAGATACGCAGTATTTT
>.|TRBD1|TRBV7-3|TRBJ1-6
CASSPTGRASPLHF
TGTGCCAGCAGCCCGACAGGGAGGGCTTCACCCCTCCACTTT
>many|TRBD2|TRBV7-9|TRBJ2-1
CASSLKKAGVGNEQFF
TGTGCCAGCAGCTTAAAAAAGGCGGGAGTCGGAAATGAGCAGTTCTTC
>.|TRBD2|TRBV6-2/TRBV6-3|TRBJ2-7
CASGRPGLQDEQYF
TGTGCCAGCGGTCGGCCGGGACTACAGGACGAGCAGTACTTC
>once|.|TRBV12-3/TRBV12-4|TRBJ2-2
CASSPGGGWNTGELFF
TGTGCCAGCAGCCCAGGGGGGGGTTGGAACACCGGGGAGCTGTTTTTT
>.|.|TRBV6-5|TRBJ1-2
CASSTGQMSYGYTF
TGTGCCAGCAGCACTGGACAGATGAGCTATGGCTACACCTTC
>.|.|TRBV2|TRBJ2-1
CASSGDTGNEQFF
TGTGCCAGCAGTGGGGACACGGGGAATGAGCAGTTCTTC
>.|TRBD1|TRBV20-1|TRBJ2-1
CSAKGPGQGGGEQFF
TGCAGTGCTAAGGGACCGGGACAGGGGGGAGGTGAGCAGTTCTTC
>few|.|TRBV3-1|TRBJ2-7
CASSQESTEQYF
TGTGCCAGCAGCCAAGAGTCGACCGAGCAGTACTTC